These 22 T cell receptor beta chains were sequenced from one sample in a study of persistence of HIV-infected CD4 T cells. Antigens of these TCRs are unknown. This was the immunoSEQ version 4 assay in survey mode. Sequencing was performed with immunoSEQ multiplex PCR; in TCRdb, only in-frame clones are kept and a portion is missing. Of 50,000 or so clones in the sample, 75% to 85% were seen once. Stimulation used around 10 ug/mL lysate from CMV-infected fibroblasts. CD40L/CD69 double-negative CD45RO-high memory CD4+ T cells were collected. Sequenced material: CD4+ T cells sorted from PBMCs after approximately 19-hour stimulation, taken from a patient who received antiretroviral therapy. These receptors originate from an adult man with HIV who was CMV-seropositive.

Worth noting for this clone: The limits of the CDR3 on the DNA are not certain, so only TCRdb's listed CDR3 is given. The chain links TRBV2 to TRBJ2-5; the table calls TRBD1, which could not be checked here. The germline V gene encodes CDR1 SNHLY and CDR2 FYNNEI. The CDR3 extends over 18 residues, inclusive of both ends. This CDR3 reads CASSVPPRGQGGQETQYF.

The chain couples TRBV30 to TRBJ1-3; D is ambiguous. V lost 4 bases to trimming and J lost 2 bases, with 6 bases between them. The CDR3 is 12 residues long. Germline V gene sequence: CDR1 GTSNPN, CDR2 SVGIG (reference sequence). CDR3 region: CAWNPAGNTIYF. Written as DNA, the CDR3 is TGTGCCTGGAACCCCGCTGGAAACACCATATATTTT.

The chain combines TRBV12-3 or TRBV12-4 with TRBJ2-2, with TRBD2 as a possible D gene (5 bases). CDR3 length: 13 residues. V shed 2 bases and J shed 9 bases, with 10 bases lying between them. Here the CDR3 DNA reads TGTGCCAGCAGTTTAAGGAGAGGGAGGGAGCTGTTTTTT. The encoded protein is CASSLRRGRELFF.

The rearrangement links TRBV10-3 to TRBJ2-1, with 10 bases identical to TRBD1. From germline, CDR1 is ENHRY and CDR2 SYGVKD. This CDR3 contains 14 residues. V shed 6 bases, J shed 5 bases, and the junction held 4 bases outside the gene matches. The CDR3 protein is CAISTGTGDNEQFF. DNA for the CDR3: TGTGCCATCAGCACCGGGACAGGGGACAATGAGCAGTTCTTC.

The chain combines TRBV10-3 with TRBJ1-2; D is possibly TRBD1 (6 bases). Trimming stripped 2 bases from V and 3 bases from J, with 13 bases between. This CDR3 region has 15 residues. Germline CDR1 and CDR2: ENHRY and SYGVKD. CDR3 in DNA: TGTGCCATCAGTGAGAAGGGACAAATAGACTATGGCTACACCTTC. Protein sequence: CAISEKGQIDYGYTF.

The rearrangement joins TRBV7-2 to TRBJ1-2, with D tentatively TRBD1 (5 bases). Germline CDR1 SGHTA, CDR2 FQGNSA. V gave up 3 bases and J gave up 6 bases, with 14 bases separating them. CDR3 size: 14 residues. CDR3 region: CASSFRGTVDGYTF. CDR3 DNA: TGTGCCAGCAGCTTCCGGGGGACGGTGGATGGCTACACCTTC.

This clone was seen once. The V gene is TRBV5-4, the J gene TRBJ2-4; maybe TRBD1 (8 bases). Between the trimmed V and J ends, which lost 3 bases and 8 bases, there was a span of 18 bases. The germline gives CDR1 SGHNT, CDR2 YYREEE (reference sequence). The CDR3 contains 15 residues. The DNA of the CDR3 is TGTGCCAGCAGCTCTAGAGAACAGGGGGGGTACATTCAGTACTTC. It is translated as CASSSREQGGYIQYF.

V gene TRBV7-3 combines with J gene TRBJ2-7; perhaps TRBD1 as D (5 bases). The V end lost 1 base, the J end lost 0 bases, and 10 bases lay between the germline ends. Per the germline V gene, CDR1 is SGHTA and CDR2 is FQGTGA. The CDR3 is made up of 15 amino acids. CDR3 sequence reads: CASSLRAGNSYEQYF. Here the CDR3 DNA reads TGTGCCAGCAGCTTAAGGGCAGGGAACTCCTACGAGCAGTACTTC.

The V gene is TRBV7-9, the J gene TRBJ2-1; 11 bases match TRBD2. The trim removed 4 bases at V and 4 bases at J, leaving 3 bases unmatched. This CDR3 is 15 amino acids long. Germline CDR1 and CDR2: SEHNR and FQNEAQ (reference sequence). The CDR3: CASSWTSGSYNEQFF. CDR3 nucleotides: TGTGCCAGCAGCTGGACTAGCGGGTCTTACAATGAGCAGTTCTTC.

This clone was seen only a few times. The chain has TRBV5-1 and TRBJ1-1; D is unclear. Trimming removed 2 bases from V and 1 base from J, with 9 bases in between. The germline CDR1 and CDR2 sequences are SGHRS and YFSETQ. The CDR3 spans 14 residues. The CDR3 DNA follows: TGCGCCAGCAGCTTCATCGCTCAGAACACTGAAGCTTTCTTT. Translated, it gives CASSFIAQNTEAFF.

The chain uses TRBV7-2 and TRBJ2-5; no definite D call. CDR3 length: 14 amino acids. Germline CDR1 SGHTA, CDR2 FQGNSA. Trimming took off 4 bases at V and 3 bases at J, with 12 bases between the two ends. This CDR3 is CASSSRVSEETQYF. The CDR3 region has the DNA TGTGCCAGCAGCTCTAGGGTCTCCGAAGAGACCCAGTACTTC.

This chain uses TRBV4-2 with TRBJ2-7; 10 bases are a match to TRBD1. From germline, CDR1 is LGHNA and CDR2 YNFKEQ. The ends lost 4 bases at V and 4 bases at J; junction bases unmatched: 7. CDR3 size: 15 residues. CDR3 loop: CASSLGGQGSYEQYF. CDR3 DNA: TGTGCCAGCAGCCTCGGGGGACAGGGGAGTTACGAGCAGTACTTC.

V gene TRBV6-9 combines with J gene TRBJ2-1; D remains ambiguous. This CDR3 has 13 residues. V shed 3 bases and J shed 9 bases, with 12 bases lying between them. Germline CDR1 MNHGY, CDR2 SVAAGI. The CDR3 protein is CASSYADLGEQFF. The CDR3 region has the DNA TGTGCCAGCAGTTACGCAGACTTGGGTGAGCAGTTCTTC.

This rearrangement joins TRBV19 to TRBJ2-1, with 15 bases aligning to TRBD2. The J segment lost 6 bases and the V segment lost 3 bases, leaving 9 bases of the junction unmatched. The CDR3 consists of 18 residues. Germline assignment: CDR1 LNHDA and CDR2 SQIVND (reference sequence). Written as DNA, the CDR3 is TGTGCCAGTAGTATGTTAGGGACTAGCGGGAGGATCCCCAATGAGCAGTTCTTC. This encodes CASSMLGTSGRIPNEQFF.

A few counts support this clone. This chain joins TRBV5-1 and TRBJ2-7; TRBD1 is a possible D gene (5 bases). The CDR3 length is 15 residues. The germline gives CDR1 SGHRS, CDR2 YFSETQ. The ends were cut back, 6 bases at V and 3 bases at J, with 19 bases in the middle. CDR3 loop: CASTLGQGLGYEQYF. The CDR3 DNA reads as TGCGCCAGCACCCTGGGGCAGGGTTTAGGCTACGAGCAGTACTTC.

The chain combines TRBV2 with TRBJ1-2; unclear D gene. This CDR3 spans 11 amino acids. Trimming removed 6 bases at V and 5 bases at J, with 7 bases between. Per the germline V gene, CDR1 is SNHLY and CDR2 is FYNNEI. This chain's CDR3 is CASSREYGYTF. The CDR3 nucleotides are TGTGCCAGCAGCCGAGAATATGGCTACACCTTC.

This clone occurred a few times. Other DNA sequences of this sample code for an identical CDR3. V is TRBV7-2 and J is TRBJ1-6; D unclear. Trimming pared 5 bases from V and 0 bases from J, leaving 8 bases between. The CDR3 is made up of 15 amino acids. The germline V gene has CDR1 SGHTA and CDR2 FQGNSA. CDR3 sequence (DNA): TGTGCCAGCAGCCTCCCCGGCTCCTATAATTCACCCCTCCACTTT. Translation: CASSLPGSYNSPLHF. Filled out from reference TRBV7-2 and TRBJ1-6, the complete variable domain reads GAGVSQSPSNKVTEKGKDVELRCDPISGHTALYWYRQSLGQGLEFLIYFQGNSAPDKSGLPSDRFSAERTGGSVSTLTIQRTQQEDSAVYLCASSLPGSYNSPLHFGNGTRLTVT.

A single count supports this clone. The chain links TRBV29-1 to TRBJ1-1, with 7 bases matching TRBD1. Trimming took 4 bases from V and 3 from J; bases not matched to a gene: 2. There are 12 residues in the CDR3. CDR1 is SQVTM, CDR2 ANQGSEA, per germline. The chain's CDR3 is CSVGQGDTEAFF. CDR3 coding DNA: TGCAGCGTTGGACAGGGTGACACTGAAGCTTTCTTT.

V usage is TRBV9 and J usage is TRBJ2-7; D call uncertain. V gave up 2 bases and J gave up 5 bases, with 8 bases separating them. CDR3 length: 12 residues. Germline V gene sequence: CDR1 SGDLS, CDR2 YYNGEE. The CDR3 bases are TGTGCCAGCAGCGTTACGACAAACGAGCAGTACTTC. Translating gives CASSVTTNEQYF.

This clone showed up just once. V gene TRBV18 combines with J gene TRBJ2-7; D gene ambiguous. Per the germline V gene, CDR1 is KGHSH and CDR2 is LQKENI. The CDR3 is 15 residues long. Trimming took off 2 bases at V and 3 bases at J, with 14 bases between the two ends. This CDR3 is CASSPGKTQNYEQYF. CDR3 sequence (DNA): TGTGCCAGCTCACCAGGGAAGACTCAGAACTACGAGCAGTACTTC.

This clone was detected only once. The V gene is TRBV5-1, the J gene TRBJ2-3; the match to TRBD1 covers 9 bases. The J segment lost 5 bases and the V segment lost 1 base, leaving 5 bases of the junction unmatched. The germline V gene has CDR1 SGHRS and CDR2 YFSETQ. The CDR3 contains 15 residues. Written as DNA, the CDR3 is TGCGCCAGCAGCTTGCAAGGACAGGGGCAAGATACGCAGTATTTT. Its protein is CASSLQGQGQDTQYF.

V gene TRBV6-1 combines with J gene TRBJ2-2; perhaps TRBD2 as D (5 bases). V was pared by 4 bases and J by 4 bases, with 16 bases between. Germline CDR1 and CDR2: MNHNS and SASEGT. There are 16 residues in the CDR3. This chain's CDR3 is CASSGLSSTVTGELFF. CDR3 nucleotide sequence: TGTGCCAGCAGTGGATTGTCTAGCACAGTCACCGGGGAGCTGTTTTTT.